This T cell receptor (beta chain) appears in the sequencing data of a study of control samples from healthy donors and cancer patients. CDR3 length: 13 amino acids. Between the trimmed V and J ends, which lost 6 bases and 6 bases, there was a span of 14 bases. Germline lookup yields CDR1 KGHSH and CDR2 LQKENI. The assay was immunoSEQ multiplex PCR, and TCRdb's table has in-frame clones only and misses some. The data contain about 120,000 clones, 85% to 90% of them singletons. The chain uses TRBV18 and TRBJ1-1; D call uncertain. The receptor's source is a man aged 30 to 39 in good health. The specimen was blood. CDR3 residues: CASSPGSGAEAFF. DNA of the CDR3: TGTGCCAGCTCGCCGGGGTCGGGCGCTGAAGCTTTCTTT.